The T cell receptor beta chain described here comes from a study of control samples from healthy donors and cancer patients. The repertoire was sequenced with immunoSEQ multiplex PCR; TCRdb's copy has only in-frame clones and lacks some. This sample has roughly 120,000 clones, with about 95% found just once. The CDR3 covers 10 residues. Germline CDR1 reads DFQATT; CDR2 reads SNEGSKA (reference sequence). Trimming removed 8 bases from V and 2 bases from J, with 6 bases in between. Sequencing was carried out using blood. The clonotype originates from a man aged 30-40 years in good health. The chain has TRBV20-1 and TRBJ2-5; D not resolved. The CDR3 here is CSLGQETQYF. CDR3 sequence (DNA): TGCAGTCTAGGGCAAGAGACCCAGTACTTC.